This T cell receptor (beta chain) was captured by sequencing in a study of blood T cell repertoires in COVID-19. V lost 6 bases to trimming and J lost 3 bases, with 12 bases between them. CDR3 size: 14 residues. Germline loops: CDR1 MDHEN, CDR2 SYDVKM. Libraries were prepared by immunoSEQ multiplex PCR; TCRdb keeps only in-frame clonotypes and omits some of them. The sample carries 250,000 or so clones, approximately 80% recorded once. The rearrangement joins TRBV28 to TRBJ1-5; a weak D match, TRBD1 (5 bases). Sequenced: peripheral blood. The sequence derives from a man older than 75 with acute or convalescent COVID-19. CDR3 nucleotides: TGTGCCAGCAGAATTGGGGGGGTCAATCAGCCCCAGCATTTT. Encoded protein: CASRIGGVNQPQHF.